These 15 T cell receptor beta chains were all obtained from the same sample, sequenced in a study of shared clonotypes between healthy human individuals. Data came from immunoSEQ multiplex PCR; TCRdb stores just in-frame clones and leaves some out. The repertoire holds 700,000 to 950,000 clones, roughly 96% seen once, with under 0.3% in the top ten. The naive CD8 subset, CD45RO-negative cells positively selected for CCR7, excluded terminally differentiated effector memory CD45RA+ cells. Sequencing was performed on naive CD8+ T cells sorted from blood. The receptors come from a man younger than 45 in good health.

The rearrangement joins TRBV30 to TRBJ1-1, with D maybe TRBD1 (6 bases). This CDR3 contains 17 residues. V lost 0 bases to trimming and J lost 0 bases, with 17 bases between them. Germline CDR1 is GTSNPN and CDR2 is SVGIG (reference sequence). CDR3 loop: CAWSVFRDKKLNTEAFF. Here the CDR3 DNA reads TGTGCCTGGAGTGTATTCCGGGACAAGAAGTTGAACACTGAAGCTTTCTTT.

V usage is TRBV5-4 and J usage is TRBJ2-2; D is possibly TRBD2 (6 bases). V lost 7 bases and J lost 0, with 10 bases in between. CDR3 length: 14 residues. Germline CDR1 reads SGHNT; CDR2 reads YYREEE (reference sequence). CDR3 DNA sequence: TGTGCCAGCTCCCGGGAGACGAACACCGGGGAGCTGTTTTTT. This translates into CASSRETNTGELFF.

The gene calls are TRBV6-5 and TRBJ2-7; 12 nucleotides agree with TRBD1. Germline V CDR1 and CDR2: MNHEY, SVGAGI. This CDR3 region has 14 residues. Trimming removed 8 bases from V and 3 bases from J; junction bases left unmatched: 5. The CDR3 reads CASLGTGGSYEQYF. In DNA form, the CDR3 reads TGTGCCAGCTTGGGGACAGGGGGCAGCTACGAGCAGTACTTC.

The V gene is TRBV27, the J gene TRBJ2-3; the match to TRBD2 covers 8 bases. This CDR3 region has 15 residues. J gave up 4 bases and V 3 bases, and 6 bases lay outside the gene matches. The germline gives CDR1 MNHEY, CDR2 SMNVEV (reference sequence). This chain's CDR3 is CASSFLGGGADTQYF. CDR3 in DNA: TGTGCCAGCAGTTTCCTCGGGGGGGGCGCAGATACGCAGTATTTT.

The chain links TRBV4-1 to TRBJ1-1; 8 bases are shared with TRBD1. Germline CDR1 and CDR2: MGHRA and YSYEKL. The CDR3 loop spans 18 amino acids. With V trimmed by 0 bases and J by 9 bases, 18 bases remained unmatched. In DNA, the CDR3 is TGCGCCAGCAGCCAAGATGGCGTGTGGGGGGACAGGATTGAAAAAGCTTTCTTT. Protein: CASSQDGVWGDRIEKAFF.

The chain is built from TRBV29-1 and TRBJ2-2; D might be TRBD1 (6 bases). Germline V gene lookup returns CDR1 SQVTM and CDR2 ANQGSEA. The CDR3 is 13 amino acids. V lost 7 bases to trimming and J lost 2 bases, with 11 bases between them. The CDR3 DNA reads TGCAGCGGCCAGGGGAGAAACACCGGGGAGCTGTTTTTT. It yields the protein CSGQGRNTGELFF.

The table lists this clone with a count of one. The chain links TRBV29-1 to TRBJ1-2; 7 positions agree with TRBD1. The CDR3 covers 13 residues. In germline, CDR1 is SQVTM, CDR2 ANQGSEA. The V and J ends lost 6 bases and 4 bases, in that order; junction bases with no gene match: 8. As DNA, the CDR3 is TGCAGCGTCGGGACAGCGAGAGGCTATGGCTACACCTTC. It encodes CSVGTARGYGYTF.

The V and J genes are TRBV5-8 and TRBJ2-7; 11 nucleotides align to TRBD1. Germline V CDR1 and CDR2: SGHTS, YDEGEE. V gave up 4 bases and J gave up 3 bases; unmatched junction bases: 9. This CDR3 has 16 amino acids. CDR3 region: CASSPLLDRGLYEQYF. CDR3 DNA sequence: TGTGCCAGCAGCCCCCTTCTGGACAGGGGGCTCTACGAGCAGTACTTC.

Comments on this clone: Possible read error: a much larger clone is one base away. The J gene is TRBJ2-7, the V gene TRBV11-1, with 10 bases aligning to TRBD1. V gave up 5 bases and J gave up 5 bases; unmatched junction bases: 3. CDR1 and CDR2 from the germline V gene are SGHAT and FQDESV (reference sequence). CDR3 length: 13 amino acids. The CDR3 DNA sequence: TGTGCCAGCAGCCGGGACAGGGGCCACGAGCAGTACTTC. Translation: CASSRDRGHEQYF.

The rearrangement joins TRBV4-3 to TRBJ2-2, with TRBD2 matching over 8 bases. Germline trimming cut 0 bases from V and 6 bases from J; bases unmatched to any gene: 6. Germline CDR1 and CDR2: LGHNA and YSLEER. The CDR3 length is 16 residues. The CDR3 spells CASSQDWRGAAGELFF. The DNA for the CDR3 is TGCGCCAGCAGCCAAGATTGGCGGGGGGCCGCCGGGGAGCTGTTTTTT.

CDR3 residues: CASSQSTRTGGREKLFF. CDR3 DNA sequence: TGCGCCAGCAGCCAATCTACACGGACAGGGGGACGTGAAAAACTGTTTTTT. The V gene is TRBV4-1, the J gene TRBJ1-4, with TRBD1 matching 10 bases. Per germline, CDR1 MGHRA and CDR2 YSYEKL. V lost 2 bases to trimming and J lost 7 bases; unmatched junction nucleotides: 10. The CDR3 consists of 17 residues.

As to this clone: Additional DNA sequences in this sample encode the identical CDR3. The chain employs TRBV6-5 and TRBJ2-1, with D tentatively TRBD1 (6 bases). V lost 5 bases to trimming and J lost 6 bases, with 8 bases between them. The CDR3 covers 12 residues. Germline V gene sequence: CDR1 MNHEY, CDR2 SVGAGI. This chain's CDR3 is CASSQQGNEQFF. The CDR3, as DNA: TGTGCCAGCAGTCAACAGGGCAATGAGCAGTTCTTC.

The chain employs TRBV7-9 and TRBJ2-1; 13 bases align to TRBD2. CDR3 length equals 15 residues. CDR1 and CDR2 (germline): SEHNR, FQNEAQ (reference sequence). V trimming: 6 bases; J trimming: 9 bases; junction bases outside the gene matches: 8. The CDR3 nucleotides are TGTGCCAGCAGGTCCGGGACTAGCGGGGTTATTGAGCAGTTCTTC. Translating gives CASRSGTSGVIEQFF. Variable domain in full (rest from reference TRBV7-9 and TRBJ2-1): DTGVSQNPRHKITKRGQNVTFRCDPISEHNRLYWYRQTLGQGPEFLTYFQNEAQLEKSRLLSDRFSAERPKGSFSTLEIQRTEQGDSAMYLCASRSGTSGVIEQFFGPGTRLTVL.

The gene calls are TRBV14 and TRBJ2-7; D gene ambiguous. CDR3 length equals 14 residues. Looked up from germline, CDR1 is SGHDN and CDR2 is FVKESK. V was trimmed by 0 bases and J by 4 bases, leaving 10 bases between them. CDR3 sequence reads: CASSQEAGSYEQYF. In DNA, the CDR3 is TGTGCCAGCAGCCAAGAGGCAGGAAGTTACGAGCAGTACTTC.

The chain employs TRBV29-1 and TRBJ2-2; 10 bases are a match to TRBD1. The CDR3 extends over 15 amino acids. Germline V CDR1 and CDR2: SQVTM, ANQGSEA. Losses at the gene ends were 1 base for V and 4 bases for J; bases not matched to a gene: 3. This chain's CDR3 is CSVEGRDRGTGELFF. CDR3 sequence (DNA): TGCAGCGTTGAAGGCCGGGACAGGGGCACCGGGGAGCTGTTTTTT.